Following are 31 T cell receptor beta chains from one sample sequenced in a study of T cell responses to AZD1222 COVID-19 vaccine. Profiled with immunoSEQ multiplex PCR; TCRdb holds only in-frame clones, not every one. The data contain around 160,000 clones, 85% to 95% of them singletons. The material was peripheral blood, obtained on day 0 of MenACWY control vaccination. The source is an adult in good health.

The chain combines TRBV5-6 with TRBJ1-1, with 7 positions matching TRBD1. Trimming removed 3 bases from V and 2 bases from J; junction bases left unmatched: 7. Germline-derived CDR1 and CDR2 are SGHDT and YYEEEE. The CDR3 covers 15 residues. Here the CDR3 reads CASSSPGTDNTEAFF. DNA of the CDR3: TGTGCCAGCAGCTCACCCGGGACAGACAACACTGAAGCTTTCTTT. The full variable domain, in which reference TRBV5-6 and TRBJ1-1 provide the parts outside the CDR3, is DAGVTQSPTHLIKTRGQQVTLRCSPKSGHDTVSWYQQALGQGPQFIFQYYEEEERQRGNFPDRFSGHQFPNYSSELNVNALLLGDSALYLCASSSPGTDNTEAFFGQGTRLTVV.

V and J are TRBV27 and TRBJ1-6; TRBD1 aligns across 7 bases. V lost 5 bases to trimming and J lost 9 bases; unmatched junction nucleotides: 10. Germline V gene sequence: CDR1 MNHEY, CDR2 SMNVEV (reference sequence). There are 15 residues in the CDR3. In DNA, the CDR3 is TGTGCCAGCAGTGGCGGGACAGTCGGGGGTTCACCCCTCCACTTT. It encodes CASSGGTVGGSPLHF.

The gene calls are TRBV6-5 and TRBJ1-5; possible D gene TRBD1, 5 bases. V shed 6 bases and J shed 4 bases, with 10 bases lying between them. The CDR3 is 13 residues long. Germline CDR1 reads MNHEY; CDR2 reads SVGAGI. CDR3 sequence reads: CASRPRGNQPQHF. The CDR3 DNA follows: TGTGCCAGCAGACCGAGGGGTAATCAGCCCCAGCATTTT.

This clone was picked up one time. This chain joins TRBV28 and TRBJ1-2; D unresolved. CDR3 size: 13 residues. CDR1 MDHEN and CDR2 SYDVKM come from the germline V gene. V lost 6 bases and J 0 bases, leaving 8 bases between the germline ends. CDR3 protein: CASRVAANYGYTF. In DNA form, the CDR3 reads TGTGCCAGCAGGGTGGCAGCTAACTATGGCTACACCTTC.

V gene TRBV5-8 combines with J gene TRBJ2-7, with 8 bases aligning to TRBD2. V lost 3 bases, J lost 1 base, and 3 bases stayed unmatched. The germline V gene has CDR1 SGHTS and CDR2 YDEGEE. The CDR3 has 14 amino acids. The CDR3 reads CASSSSSGSYEQYF. For the CDR3, the DNA is TGTGCCAGCAGCTCTTCTAGCGGGTCCTACGAGCAGTACTTC.

V gene TRBV6-5 combines with J gene TRBJ1-2; D uncertain. The CDR3 runs 14 residues. Germline V gene data show CDR1 as MNHEY and CDR2 as SVGAGI. V was trimmed by 7 bases and J by 4 bases, leaving 16 bases between them. In DNA form, the CDR3 reads TGTGCCAGCATCCCCCTCGGGAATTTCTATGGCTACACCTTC. It is translated as CASIPLGNFYGYTF.

The chain joins TRBV6-5 to TRBJ1-4; D unclear. This CDR3 has 12 amino acids. The germline V gene encodes CDR1 MNHEY and CDR2 SVGAGI. V shed 6 bases and J shed 8 bases, with 10 bases lying between them. Written as DNA, the CDR3 is TGTGCCAGCAGCGGATCTCGGGAAAAACTGTTTTTT. Its protein is CASSGSREKLFF.

This chain uses TRBV18 with TRBJ1-6, with D possibly TRBD1 on 6 matching bases. Trimming removed 3 bases at V and 4 bases at J, with 13 bases between. This CDR3 has 16 residues. Germline V gene sequence: CDR1 KGHSH, CDR2 LQKENI. CDR3 amino acids: CASSPNPTGYNSPLHF. DNA for the CDR3: TGTGCCAGCTCACCCAACCCTACAGGGTATAATTCACCCCTCCACTTT. The complete variable domain, with remaining parts taken from reference TRBV18 and TRBJ1-6, reads NAGVMQNPRHLVRRRGQEARLRCSPMKGHSHVYWYRQLPEEGLKFMVYLQKENIIDESGMPKERFSAEFPKEGPSILRIQQVVRGDSAAYFCASSPNPTGYNSPLHFGNGTRLTVT.

This clone has more than one count but fewer than ten. The chain links TRBV12-5 to TRBJ1-1; TRBD1 matches at 10 bases. CDR1 and CDR2 (germline): LGHNT, FRNRAP. V shed 4 bases, J shed 0 bases, and the junction held 2 bases outside the gene matches. The CDR3 extends over 15 amino acids. The CDR3 reads CASGWGQGLNTEAFF. CDR3 coding DNA: TGTGCTAGTGGTTGGGGACAGGGGTTGAACACTGAAGCTTTCTTT.

The chain joins TRBV5-1 to TRBJ2-5, with a weak D call TRBD1 (6 bases). This CDR3 spans 15 amino acids. Germline CDR1 reads SGHRS; CDR2 reads YFSETQ. V lost 2 bases and J 5 bases, leaving 16 bases between the germline ends. This CDR3 reads CASSFQFDRWETQYF. The DNA of the CDR3 is TGCGCCAGCAGCTTCCAGTTCGACAGGTGGGAGACCCAGTACTTC.

The rearrangement uses TRBV28 and TRBJ1-5; the match to TRBD1 covers 8 bases. The CDR3 runs 14 residues. V trimming: 7 bases; J trimming: 5 bases; junction bases outside the gene matches: 7. CDR1 MDHEN and CDR2 SYDVKM come from the germline V gene. CDR3 loop: CASIGTGNDQPQHF. CDR3 nucleotide sequence: TGTGCCAGCATAGGGACAGGAAACGATCAGCCCCAGCATTTT.

This chain links TRBV9 with TRBJ2-1, with 13 bases aligning to TRBD2. CDR3 length: 14 amino acids. CDR1 is SGDLS, CDR2 YYNGEE, per germline. V gave up 5 bases and J gave up 6 bases; unmatched junction bases: 2. The CDR3 here is CASSRTSGSNEQFF. The CDR3 coding sequence is TGTGCCAGCAGTAGGACTAGCGGGAGCAATGAGCAGTTCTTC.

In this sample, this clone turned up once. The genes are TRBV2 and TRBJ2-5, with D perhaps being TRBD1 or TRBD2 (6 bases each). This CDR3 region has 17 residues. Deletions cut 2 bases from V and 6 bases from J, with 22 bases between. Germline loops: CDR1 SNHLY, CDR2 FYNNEI. The CDR3 here is CASSEHPIGVGGQTQYF. CDR3 in DNA: TGTGCCAGCAGTGAACACCCCATCGGGGTTGGGGGGCAGACCCAGTACTTC. Filled out from reference TRBV2 and TRBJ2-5, the complete variable domain reads EPEVTQTPSHQVTQMGQEVILRCVPISNHLYFYWYRQILGQKVEFLVSFYNNEISEKSEIFDDQFSVERPDGSNFTLKIRSTKLEDSAMYFCASSEHPIGVGGQTQYFGPGTRLLVL.

The chain links TRBV7-8 to TRBJ2-7; 8 nucleotides agree with TRBD2. With V trimmed by 0 bases and J by 2 bases, 9 bases remained unmatched. The CDR3 contains 17 residues. Germline loops: CDR1 SGHVS, CDR2 FQNEAQ. Here the CDR3 reads CASSLARGAPFPYEQYF. The CDR3 nucleotides are TGTGCCAGCAGCTTAGCGCGGGGGGCCCCGTTTCCCTACGAGCAGTACTTC.

This clone was seen just once. The chain combines TRBV6-2 or TRBV6-3 with TRBJ2-5; maybe TRBD2 (7 bases). The CDR3 is 15 residues long. V dropped 4 bases and J dropped 5 bases, with 17 bases sitting between them. Germline CDR1 and CDR2: MNHEY and SVGEGT. Here the CDR3 reads CASSSPVGGQETQYF. Written as DNA, the CDR3 is TGTGCCAGCAGTTCCCCGGTGGGGGGGCAGGAGACCCAGTACTTC.

The chain is built from TRBV7-9 and TRBJ1-5; 8 positions agree with TRBD1. Trimming removed 1 base from V and 6 bases from J; junction bases left unmatched: 8. The CDR3 loop spans 16 amino acids. Germline values: CDR1 SEHNR, CDR2 FQNEAQ (reference sequence). This chain's CDR3 is CASSLGGQGSRQPQHF. CDR3 DNA sequence: TGTGCCAGCAGCTTAGGCGGACAGGGATCACGTCAGCCCCAGCATTTT.

V gene TRBV27 combines with J gene TRBJ1-5; a possible D gene is TRBD1 (6 bases). The CDR3 has 15 amino acids. V lost 4 bases to trimming and J lost 6 bases, with 16 bases between them. Per germline, CDR1 MNHEY and CDR2 SMNVEV (reference sequence). This chain's CDR3 is CASSSAGDRAQPQHF. The DNA for the CDR3 is TGTGCCAGCAGTTCAGCAGGGGATCGGGCTCAGCCCCAGCATTTT.

The chain has TRBV19 and TRBJ2-2, with D possibly being TRBD1 (5 bases). Looked up from germline, CDR1 is LNHDA and CDR2 is SQIVND (reference sequence). V lost 0 bases, J lost 7 bases, and 9 bases lay in between. The CDR3 runs 14 residues. Here the CDR3 DNA reads TGTGCCAGTAGTATAGACAGGGTTGGCGGGGAGCTGTTTTTT. Translating it yields CASSIDRVGGELFF. Drawing the rest from reference TRBV19 and TRBJ2-2, the complete variable domain is DGGITQSPKYLFRKEGQNVTLSCEQNLNHDAMYWYRQDPGQGLRLIYYSQIVNDFQKGDIAEGYSVSREKKESFPLTVTSAQKNPTAFYLCASSIDRVGGELFFGEGSRLTVL.

This clone was seen only once. This chain links TRBV10-3 with TRBJ1-1, with a tentative D call TRBD1 (5 bases). V gave up 4 bases and J gave up 4 bases, with 7 bases separating them. The CDR3 contains 12 residues. Germline values: CDR1 ENHRY, CDR2 SYGVKD. The CDR3 DNA reads as TGTGCCATCAGTGGGGGGAGCACTGAAGCTTTCTTT. Protein sequence: CAISGGSTEAFF.

The CDR3 protein is CASRLDGNYGYTF. CDR3 nucleotide sequence: TGTGCCAGCAGGTTGGACGGTAACTATGGCTACACCTTC. J is TRBJ1-2 and V is TRBV2; no clear D. The CDR3 sequence is 13 residues long. The V end was cut by 6 bases, the J end by 1 base, with 9 bases between. The V gene's germline CDR1 is SNHLY and CDR2 FYNNEI. The full variable domain, in which reference TRBV2 and TRBJ1-2 provide the parts outside the CDR3, is EPEVTQTPSHQVTQMGQEVILRCVPISNHLYFYWYRQILGQKVEFLVSFYNNEISEKSEIFDDQFSVERPDGSNFTLKIRSTKLEDSAMYFCASRLDGNYGYTFGSGTRLTVV.

The genes are TRBV7-3 and TRBJ2-1; 9 bases fit TRBD2. CDR1 and CDR2 (germline): SGHTA, FQGTGA. This CDR3 spans 16 amino acids. V lost 4 bases to trimming and J lost 0 bases; unmatched junction nucleotides: 4. The CDR3 loop reads CASSSNSGGSYNEQFF. The CDR3 DNA reads TGTGCCAGCAGCTCTAATAGCGGGGGCTCCTACAATGAGCAGTTCTTC.

This clone has only one observation. The chain is built from TRBV5-4 and TRBJ2-5; no clear D gene. The CDR3 is 13 amino acids. Germline CDR1 SGHNT, CDR2 YYREEE (reference sequence). Trimming took 0 bases from V and 2 from J, leaving 5 bases between them. CDR3 nucleotide sequence: TGTGCCAGCAGCTTGGTGCAGCAAGAGACCCAGTACTTC. Residues: CASSLVQQETQYF.

The chain has TRBV9 and TRBJ2-1; D is possibly TRBD1 or TRBD2 (6 bases each). The V and J ends lost 6 bases and 0 bases respectively, with 25 bases between them. Germline-derived CDR1 and CDR2 are SGDLS and YYNGEE. The CDR3 is made up of 19 amino acids. The CDR3, as DNA: TGTGCCAGCACCGAGGGGGGCGCGAGTGACCTTAGCTCCTACAATGAGCAGTTCTTC. This codes for CASTEGGASDLSSYNEQFF.

The CDR3, as DNA: TGCGCCAGCAGCTTGGAGTCGGGGTACGAGCAGTACTTC. Its protein product is CASSLESGYEQYF. The rearrangement uses TRBV5-1 and TRBJ2-7; perhaps TRBD2 as D (5 bases). V dropped 0 bases and J dropped 4 bases, with 8 bases sitting between them. From germline, CDR1 is SGHRS and CDR2 YFSETQ. This CDR3 spans 13 amino acids.

The chain employs TRBV6-5 and TRBJ1-3; D remains ambiguous. CDR1 and CDR2 from the germline V gene are MNHEY and SVGAGI. Trimming cost V 0 bases and J 4 bases, with 7 bases left between them. This CDR3 spans 14 amino acids. The CDR3 reads CASSYSNLGNTIYF. DNA for the CDR3: TGTGCCAGCAGTTACTCTAATCTGGGAAACACCATATATTTT.

This clone occurred once. The V call is TRBV6-5, the J call TRBJ2-3, with 7 bases matching TRBD1. The CDR3 runs to 15 residues. The J segment lost 6 bases and the V segment lost 6 bases, leaving 12 bases of the junction unmatched. Germline V gives CDR1 MNHEY, CDR2 SVGAGI. The CDR3 loop is CASRSRGQYIDTQYF. CDR3 coding DNA: TGTGCCAGCAGATCTAGGGGACAGTATATTGATACGCAGTATTTT.

This clone was seen just once. The chain links TRBV11-3 to TRBJ2-1; TRBD2 aligns across 7 bases. Per the germline V gene, CDR1 is SGHNT and CDR2 is YENEEA. This CDR3 comprises 13 residues. Trimming cost V 4 bases and J 4 bases; bases outside gene matches: 1. Here the CDR3 reads CASSWGGYNEQFF. CDR3 bases: TGTGCCAGCAGCTGGGGAGGGTACAATGAGCAGTTCTTC.

The gene calls are TRBV2 and TRBJ1-5; 11 positions agree with TRBD1. The trim removed 4 bases at V and 7 bases at J, leaving 3 bases unmatched. The CDR3 covers 14 residues. Germline loops: CDR1 SNHLY, CDR2 FYNNEI. CDR3 nucleotide sequence: TGTGCCAGCAGTGGGACAGGGGGCAGCCAGCCCCAGCATTTT. This encodes CASSGTGGSQPQHF.

The chain combines TRBV9 with TRBJ2-3; no firm D call. V lost 2 bases and J lost 5, with 18 bases in between. The CDR3 consists of 16 residues. Germline CDR1 reads SGDLS; CDR2 reads YYNGEE. CDR3 DNA sequence: TGTGCCAGCAGCGTGTCCCCGACGCAAAGTGTAGATACGCAGTATTTT. It translates to CASSVSPTQSVDTQYF. Using reference TRBV9 and TRBJ2-3 for the parts outside the CDR3, the full variable domain is DSGVTQTPKHLITATGQRVTLRCSPRSGDLSVYWYQQSLDQGLQFLIQYYNGEERAKGNILERFSAQQFPDLHSELNLSSLELGDSALYFCASSVSPTQSVDTQYFGPGTRLTVL.

The chain links TRBV9 to TRBJ2-2; D possibly corresponds to TRBD2 (6 bases). This CDR3 comprises 19 residues. Germline CDR1 SGDLS, CDR2 YYNGEE. Trimming cost V 2 bases and J 0 bases, with 20 bases left between them. CDR3 sequence (DNA): TGTGCCAGCAGCGTCACCCAGGGTAGCGGCCGTTCGAACACCGGGGAGCTGTTTTTT. Translated: CASSVTQGSGRSNTGELFF.

The chain has TRBV10-3 and TRBJ1-2; no clear D. From germline, CDR1 is ENHRY and CDR2 SYGVKD. The V end was cut by 4 bases, the J end by 8 bases, with 11 bases between. The CDR3 length is 12 residues. The CDR3 sequence is CAISGGAGGYTF. The CDR3 nucleotides are TGTGCCATCAGTGGGGGAGCAGGCGGCTACACCTTC.